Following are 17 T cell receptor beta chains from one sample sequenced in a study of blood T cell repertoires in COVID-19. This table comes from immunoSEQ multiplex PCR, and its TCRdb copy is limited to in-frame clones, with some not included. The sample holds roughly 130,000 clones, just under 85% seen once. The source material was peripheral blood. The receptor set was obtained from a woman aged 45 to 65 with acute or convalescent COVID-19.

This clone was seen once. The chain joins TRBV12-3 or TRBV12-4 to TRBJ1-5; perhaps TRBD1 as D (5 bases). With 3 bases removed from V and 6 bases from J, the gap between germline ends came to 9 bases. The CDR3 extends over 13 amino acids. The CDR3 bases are TGTGCCAGCAGTTTCGCGGGGGGTCAGCCCCAGCATTTT. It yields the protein CASSFAGGQPQHF.

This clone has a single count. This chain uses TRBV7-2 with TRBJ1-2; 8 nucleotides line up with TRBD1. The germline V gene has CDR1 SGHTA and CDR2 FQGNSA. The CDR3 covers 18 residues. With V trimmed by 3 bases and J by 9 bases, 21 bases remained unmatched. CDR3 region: CASSFSRDRTHGVTRYTF. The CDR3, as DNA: TGTGCCAGCAGCTTCTCGCGGGACAGGACCCACGGGGTTACTCGCTACACCTTC.

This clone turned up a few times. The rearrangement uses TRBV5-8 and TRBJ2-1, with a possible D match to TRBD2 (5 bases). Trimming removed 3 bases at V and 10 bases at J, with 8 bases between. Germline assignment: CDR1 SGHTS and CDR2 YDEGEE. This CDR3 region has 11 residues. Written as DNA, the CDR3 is TGTGCCAGCAGCTACGGGGTGGAGCAGTTCTTC. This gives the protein CASSYGVEQFF.

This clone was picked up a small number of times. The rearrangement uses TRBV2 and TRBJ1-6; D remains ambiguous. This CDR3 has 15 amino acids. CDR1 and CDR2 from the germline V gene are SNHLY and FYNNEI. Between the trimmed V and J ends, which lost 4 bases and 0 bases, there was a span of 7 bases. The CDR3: CASSGPFSYNSPLHF. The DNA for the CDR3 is TGTGCCAGCAGTGGTCCTTTCTCCTATAATTCACCCCTCCACTTT.

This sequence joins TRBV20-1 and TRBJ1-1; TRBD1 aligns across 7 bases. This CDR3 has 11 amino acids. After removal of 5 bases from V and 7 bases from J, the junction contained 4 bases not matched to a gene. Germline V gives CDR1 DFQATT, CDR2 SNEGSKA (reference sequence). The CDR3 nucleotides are TGCAGTGCTCAGACAGGGCTTGAAGCTTTCTTT. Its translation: CSAQTGLEAFF.

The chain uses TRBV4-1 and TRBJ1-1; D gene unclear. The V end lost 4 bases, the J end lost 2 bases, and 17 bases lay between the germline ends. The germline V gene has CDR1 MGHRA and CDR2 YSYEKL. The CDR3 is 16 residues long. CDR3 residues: CASSPARRQINTEAFF. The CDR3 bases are TGCGCCAGCAGCCCGGCTCGGCGGCAGATAAACACTGAAGCTTTCTTT.

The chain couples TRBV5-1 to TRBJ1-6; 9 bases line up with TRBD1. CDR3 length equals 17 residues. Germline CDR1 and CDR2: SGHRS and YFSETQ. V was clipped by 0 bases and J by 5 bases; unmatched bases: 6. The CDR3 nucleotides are TGCGCCAGCAGCTTGGAGGACAGGGGACTACATAATTCACCCCTCCACTTT. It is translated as CASSLEDRGLHNSPLHF.

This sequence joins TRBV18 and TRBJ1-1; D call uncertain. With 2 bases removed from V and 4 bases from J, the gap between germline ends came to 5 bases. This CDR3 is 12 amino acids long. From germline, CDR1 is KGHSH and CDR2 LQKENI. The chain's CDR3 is CASSPSRTEAFF. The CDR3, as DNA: TGTGCCAGCTCACCATCCCGCACTGAAGCTTTCTTT.

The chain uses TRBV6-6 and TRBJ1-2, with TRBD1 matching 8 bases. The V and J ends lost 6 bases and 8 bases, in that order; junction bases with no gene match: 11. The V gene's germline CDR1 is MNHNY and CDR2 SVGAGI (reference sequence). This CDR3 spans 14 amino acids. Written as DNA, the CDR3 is TGTGCCAGCAGAGAAAGGGACAGGTCAGGGGGCTACACCTTC. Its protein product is CASRERDRSGGYTF.

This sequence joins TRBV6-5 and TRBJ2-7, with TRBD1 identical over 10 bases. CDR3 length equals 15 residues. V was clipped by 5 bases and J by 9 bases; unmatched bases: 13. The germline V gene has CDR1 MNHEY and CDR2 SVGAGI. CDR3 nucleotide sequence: TGTGCCAGCAGTCCCCCGGGAAGACAGGGGGCCGGGCAGTACTTC. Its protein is CASSPPGRQGAGQYF.

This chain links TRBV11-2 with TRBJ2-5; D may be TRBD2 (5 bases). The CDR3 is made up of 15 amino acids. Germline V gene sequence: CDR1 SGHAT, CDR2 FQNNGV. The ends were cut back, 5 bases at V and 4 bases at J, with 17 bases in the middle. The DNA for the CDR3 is TGTGCCAGCAGCACCTCCCGGGGATGGGGAGAGACCCAGTACTTC. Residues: CASSTSRGWGETQYF. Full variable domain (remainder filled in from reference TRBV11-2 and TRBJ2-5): EAGVAQSPRYKIIEKRQSVAFWCNPISGHATLYWYQQILGQGPKLLIQFQNNGVVDDSQLPKDRFSAERLKGVDSTLKIQPAKLEDSAVYLCASSTSRGWGETQYFGPGTRLLVL.

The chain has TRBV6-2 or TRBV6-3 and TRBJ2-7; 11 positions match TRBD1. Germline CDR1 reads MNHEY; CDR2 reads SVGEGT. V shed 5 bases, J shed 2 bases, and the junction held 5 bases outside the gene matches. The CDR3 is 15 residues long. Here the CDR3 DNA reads TGTGCCAGCAGTCGACCGGGACAGGGGGCCTACGAGCAGTACTTC. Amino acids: CASSRPGQGAYEQYF.

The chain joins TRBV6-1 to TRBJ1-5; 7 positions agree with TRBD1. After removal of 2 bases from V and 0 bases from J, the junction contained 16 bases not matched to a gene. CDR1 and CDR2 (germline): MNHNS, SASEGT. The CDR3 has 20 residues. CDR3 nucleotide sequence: TGTGCCAGCAGTGAAATGTTGCCGGGACAGTGGGCTTATAGCAATCAGCCCCAGCATTTT. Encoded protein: CASSEMLPGQWAYSNQPQHF.

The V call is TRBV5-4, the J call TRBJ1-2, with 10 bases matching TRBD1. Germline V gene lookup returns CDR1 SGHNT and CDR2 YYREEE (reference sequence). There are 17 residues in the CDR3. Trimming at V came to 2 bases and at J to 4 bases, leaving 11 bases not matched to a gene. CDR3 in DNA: TGTGCCAGCAGCTTAGGACGGGTGACAGGGGGCTCCTATGGCTACACCTTC. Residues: CASSLGRVTGGSYGYTF.

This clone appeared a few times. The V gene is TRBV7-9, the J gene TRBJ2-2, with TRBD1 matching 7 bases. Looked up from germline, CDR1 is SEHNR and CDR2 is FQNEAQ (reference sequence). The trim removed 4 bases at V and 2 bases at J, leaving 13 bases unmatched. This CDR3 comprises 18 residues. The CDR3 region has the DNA TGTGCCAGCAGCTCGACCCAGGGTTGGACAGGCAACACCGGGGAGCTGTTTTTT. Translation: CASSSTQGWTGNTGELFF. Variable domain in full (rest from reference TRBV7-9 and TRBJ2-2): DTGVSQNPRHKITKRGQNVTFRCDPISEHNRLYWYRQTLGQGPEFLTYFQNEAQLEKSRLLSDRFSAERPKGSFSTLEIQRTEQGDSAMYLCASSSTQGWTGNTGELFFGEGSRLTVL.

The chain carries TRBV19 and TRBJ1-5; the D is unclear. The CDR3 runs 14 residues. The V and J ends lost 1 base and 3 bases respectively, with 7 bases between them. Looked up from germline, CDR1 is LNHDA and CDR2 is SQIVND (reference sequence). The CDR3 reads CASSIAKANQPQHF. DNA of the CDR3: TGTGCCAGTAGTATAGCGAAAGCCAATCAGCCCCAGCATTTT.

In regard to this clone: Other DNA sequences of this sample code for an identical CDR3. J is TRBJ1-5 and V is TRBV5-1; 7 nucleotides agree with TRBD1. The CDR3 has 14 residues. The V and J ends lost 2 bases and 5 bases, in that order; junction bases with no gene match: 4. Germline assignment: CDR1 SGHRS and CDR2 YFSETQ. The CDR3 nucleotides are TGCGCCAGCAGCTTAGGGCAGGGGGATCAGCCCCAGCATTTT. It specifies CASSLGQGDQPQHF. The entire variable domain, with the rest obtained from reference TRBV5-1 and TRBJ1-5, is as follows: KAGVTQTPRYLIKTRGQQVTLSCSPISGHRSVSWYQQTPGQGLQFLFEYFSETQRNKGNFPGRFSGRQFSNSRSEMNVSTLELGDSALYLCASSLGQGDQPQHFGDGTRLSIL.